These T cell receptor beta chains were read from a single sample in a study of blood T cell repertoires in COVID-19. The data were produced by immunoSEQ multiplex PCR, yet TCRdb's version contains in-frame clones alone and is incomplete. The sample carries roughly 180,000 clones, roughly 85% recorded once. Sequencing was carried out using peripheral blood. The receptors were gathered from a woman aged 55-70 years with acute or convalescent COVID-19. The CDR3 runs from the conserved cysteine through the conserved F or W. D genes are given only for firm matches. Size is omitted from some rows. Given values are once, few, many or a class for expanded clones.

CATRGTSAYNEQFF TGTGCCACCAGGGGGACTAGCGCCTACAATGAGCAGTTCTTC TRBD2 TRBJ2-1 TRBV24-1 NA
CAWLGETQYF TGTGCCTGGCTAGGAGAGACCCAGTACTTC NA TRBJ2-5 TRBV30 NA
CASSPRGERQGYTF TGTGCCAGCAGCCCTCGGGGAGAACGGCAAGGCTACACCTTC NA TRBJ1-2 TRBV3-1/TRBV3-2 NA
CASSRDYYGYTF TGTGCCAGCAGCCGGGATTACTATGGCTACACCTTC NA TRBJ1-2 TRBV2 few
CASSQLMNTEAFF TGTGCCAGCAGCCAACTTATGAACACTGAAGCTTTCTTT NA TRBJ1-1 TRBV14 NA
CASSATNGYTF TGTGCCAGCAGTGCTACTAATGGCTACACCTTC NA TRBJ1-2 TRBV28 NA
CASSRTKGREKLFF TGTGCCAGCAGCCGGACAAAAGGCCGGGAAAAACTGTTTTTT NA TRBJ1-4 TRBV28 few
CASRAGSANEKLFF TGTGCCAGCAGGGCCGGGTCGGCTAATGAAAAACTGTTTTTT NA TRBJ1-4 TRBV2 NA
CSVSEGLYEQFF TGCAGCGTGTCGGAGGGGCTTTACGAGCAGTTCTTC NA TRBJ2-1 TRBV29-1 NA
CASSGGTPPLSYEQYF TGTGCCAGCAGTGGTGGGACTCCACCTCTTTCCTACGAGCAGTACTTC NA TRBJ2-7 TRBV28 NA
CSVSSTGGTEAFF TGCAGCGTTTCTTCGACAGGGGGAACTGAAGCTTTCTTT TRBD1 TRBJ1-1 TRBV29-1 NA
CSVAWATNQPQHF TGCAGCGTTGCGTGGGCCACGAATCAGCCCCAGCATTTT NA TRBJ1-5 TRBV29-1 few
CASSLARAENTGELFF TGTGCCAGCAGCTTAGCCAGGGCGGAGAACACCGGGGAGCTGTTTTTT NA TRBJ2-2 TRBV7-6 NA
CASSQGTSMDEQFF TGTGCCAGCAGCCAAGGGACTAGCATGGATGAGCAGTTCTTC TRBD2 TRBJ2-1 TRBV3-1/TRBV3-2 NA
CASSRRSERGGSWHEQYF TGTGCCAGTAGTAGGAGGTCCGAAAGGGGCGGGAGTTGGCACGAGCAGTACTTC TRBD2 TRBJ2-7 TRBV19 NA
CASSRQGNTYNEQFF TGTGCCAGTAGTAGGCAGGGAAATACCTACAATGAGCAGTTCTTC NA TRBJ2-1 TRBV19 NA
CATSEGLAGVGPGTQYF TGTGCCACCAGTGAAGGGCTAGCGGGAGTAGGCCCGGGTACGCAGTATTTT TRBD2 TRBJ2-3 TRBV24-1 NA
CASSMRQGAAFF TGTGCCAGTAGTATGCGACAGGGGGCGGCTTTCTTT TRBD1 TRBJ1-1 TRBV19 once
CSVPTGGATLMGGYTF TGCAGCGTTCCGACAGGGGGAGCCACCCTTATGGGCGGCTACACCTTC TRBD1 TRBJ1-2 TRBV29-1 NA
CASSARERTQYF TGTGCCAGCAGCGCCCGGGAGCGGACCCAGTACTTC NA TRBJ2-5 TRBV11-1 once
CASSRTSTDTQYF TGTGCCAGCAGCCGGACTAGCACAGATACGCAGTATTTT NA TRBJ2-3 TRBV9 NA
CATSDFDGQGSTEQFF TGTGCCACCAGTGATTTTGACGGACAGGGGTCCACTGAGCAGTTCTTC TRBD1 TRBJ2-1 TRBV24-1 NA
CSVARPNEKLFF TGCAGCGTTGCGCGGCCTAATGAAAAACTGTTTTTT NA TRBJ1-4 TRBV29-1 few
CASSPQGADQPQHF TGTGCCAGCTCTCCCCAGGGTGCCGATCAGCCCCAGCATTTT NA TRBJ1-5 TRBV18 NA
CASSTRTGGQPQHF TGTGCCAGCAGTACCCGGACAGGTGGTCAGCCCCAGCATTTT TRBD1 TRBJ1-5 TRBV27 NA
CASSPLPSGSADTQYF TGTGCCAGCTCACCACTACCTAGCGGGAGCGCAGATACGCAGTATTTT TRBD2 TRBJ2-3 TRBV18 NA
CASRSTPGESTDTQYF TGTGCCAGCAGATCCACTCCCGGGGAAAGCACAGATACGCAGTATTTT NA TRBJ2-3 TRBV28 NA
CASSEQSGKETQYF TGTGCCAGCAGTGAACAGTCAGGAAAAGAGACCCAGTACTTC NA TRBJ2-5 TRBV6-1 NA
CASSVLAGAETQYF TGTGCCAGCAGCGTACTAGCGGGAGCAGAGACCCAGTACTTC TRBD2 TRBJ2-5 TRBV9 NA
CASSHDTGTGELFF TGTGCCAGCTCACATGACACAGGGACCGGGGAGCTGTTTTTT NA TRBJ2-2 TRBV18 NA
CASSDQVLAGYTF TGTGCCAGCAGTGATCAGGTACTTGCCGGCTACACCTTC NA TRBJ1-2 TRBV2 NA
CSVERGSGYGYTF TGCAGCGTTGAACGGGGGAGCGGCTATGGCTACACCTTC NA TRBJ1-2 TRBV29-1 NA
CASSLGQGTNYGYTF TGCGCCAGCAGCCTTGGACAGGGCACTAACTATGGCTACACCTTC TRBD1 TRBJ1-2 TRBV4-1 NA
CASSQVGLAVETQYF TGCGCCAGCAGCCAAGTGGGGCTAGCGGTGGAGACCCAGTACTTC TRBD2 TRBJ2-5 TRBV4-1 NA
CASSYFAGDTEAFF TGTGCCAGCAGTTACTTCGCCGGGGACACTGAAGCTTTCTTT NA TRBJ1-1 TRBV6-5 few
CAWSVTRDYYGYTF TGTGCCTGGAGTGTGACCAGGGACTACTATGGCTACACCTTC NA TRBJ1-2 TRBV30 NA
CASSHDSGTQQFF TGCGCCAGCAGCCATGACAGCGGGACACAGCAGTTCTTC NA TRBJ2-1 TRBV5-1 NA
CASSQGTGGGNQPQHF TGTGCCAGCAGTCAGGGGACAGGGGGCGGCAATCAGCCCCAGCATTTT TRBD1 TRBJ1-5 TRBV27 NA
CASSIVQGARSNQPQHF TGTGCCAGTAGTATAGTCCAGGGGGCGCGGAGCAATCAGCCCCAGCATTTT TRBD1 TRBJ1-5 TRBV19 NA
CAISDRRTQPQHF TGTGCCATCAGTGATAGGAGAACGCAGCCCCAGCATTTT NA TRBJ1-5 TRBV10-3 NA
CSVTQGTSKHEQFF TGCAGCGTTACCCAGGGGACTAGCAAACATGAGCAGTTCTTC TRBD2 TRBJ2-1 TRBV29-1 NA
CASTGTSGTRAYEQYF TGTGCCAGCACTGGGACTAGCGGGACTCGGGCCTACGAGCAGTACTTC TRBD2 TRBJ2-7 TRBV28 NA
CASSLDRGEQFF TGTGCCAGCAGCTTAGATCGCGGTGAGCAGTTCTTC NA TRBJ2-1 TRBV11-3 NA
CASTSGVTEAFF TGTGCCAGCACCTCAGGGGTCACTGAAGCTTTCTTT NA TRBJ1-1 TRBV6-5 NA